The rows below give T cell receptor beta chains drawn from one sample of a study of PD-1 blockade in classical Hodgkin lymphoma. Method: immunoSEQ multiplex PCR; TCRdb's copy keeps in-frame clones and lacks some. The repertoire holds tens of thousands of clones, with 85% as singletons. Here the sequenced sample was CD4+ T cells from blood, taken at baseline. The source of these receptors is a human donor with classical Hodgkin lymphoma. Each CDR3 is given with its conserved first and last residue. The D gene is left open where the match is weak. Expanded clones are given a class, and other clones once, few, many or no size at all.

cdr3_aa cdr3_nt j_call clone_size d_call v_call
CASRPQTGDTGELFF TGTGCCAGCAGACCTCAGACAGGGGACACCGGGGAGCTGTTTTTT TRBJ2-2 - TRBD1 TRBV28
CAWGLLRGLGTEAFF TGTGCCTGGGGTCTTCTCAGGGGGCTTGGGACTGAAGCTTTCTTT TRBJ1-1 - TRBD1 TRBV30
CASSPDSRAAFF TGCGCCAGCAGCCCCGACTCCAGGGCAGCTTTCTTT TRBJ1-1 - - TRBV5-1
CASSRLYTEAFF TGTGCCAGCAGTAGGTTATACACTGAAGCTTTCTTT TRBJ1-1 - - TRBV6-1
CASSPIAGTEAFF TGTGCCAGCAGCCCGATAGCGGGGACTGAAGCTTTCTTT TRBJ1-1 - - TRBV7-9
CASSPPSGSYEQYF TGTGCCAGCTCACCCCCTTCGGGGTCCTACGAGCAGTACTTC TRBJ2-7 - - TRBV18
CASSYLQGTNTEAFF TGTGCCAGCAGCTACCTACAGGGGACGAACACTGAAGCTTTCTTT TRBJ1-1 - TRBD1 TRBV7-9
CASSSERYYNSPLHF TGTGCCAGCAGTTCGGAACGATACTATAATTCACCCCTCCACTTT TRBJ1-6 once - TRBV27
CASRPTSGNTDTQYF TGTGCCAGCAGGCCGACTAGCGGGAACACAGATACGCAGTATTTT TRBJ2-3 - TRBD2 TRBV6-1
CAISESNLGAEAFF TGTGCCATCAGTGAGTCTAACCTGGGAGCCGAAGCTTTCTTT TRBJ1-1 few - TRBV10-3
CASSPMAPTETQYF TGTGCCAGTAGTCCCATGGCACCCACGGAGACCCAGTACTTC TRBJ2-5 once - TRBV19
CASKISLNNEQFF TGCGCCAGCAAAATCAGCCTTAATAATGAGCAGTTCTTC TRBJ2-1 - - TRBV5-1
CAWKVGTQSNIQYF TGTGCCTGGAAAGTGGGAACCCAATCAAACATTCAGTACTTC TRBJ2-4 - - TRBV30
CASSQMVLPSYEQYF TGTGCCAGCAGCCAAATGGTTCTTCCGTCCTACGAGCAGTACTTC TRBJ2-7 - - TRBV14
CASRLAGGGETQYF TGTGCCAGCAGACTAGCGGGAGGGGGGGAGACCCAGTACTTC TRBJ2-5 - TRBD2 TRBV6-5
CASSGQPTEKLFF TGCGCCAGCAGCGGGCAGCCGACTGAAAAACTGTTTTTT TRBJ1-4 - - TRBV5-1
CASSSGQTLSLNTEAFF TGTGCCAGCAGCTCCGGACAGACCCTCTCTTTGAACACTGAAGCTTTCTTT TRBJ1-1 - - TRBV11-2
CASSLGHIYEQYF TGCGCCAGCAGCTTGGGACACATCTACGAGCAGTACTTC TRBJ2-7 - - TRBV5-1
CASSRSDEQFF TGTGCCAGCAGCCGGAGCGATGAGCAGTTCTTC TRBJ2-1 - - TRBV6-5
CASSDLENGYTF TGTGCCAGCAGTGATTTAGAGAATGGCTACACCTTC TRBJ1-2 - - TRBV25-1
CSVKVLAGSYEQYF TGCAGCGTTAAGGTACTAGCGGGATCTTACGAGCAGTACTTC TRBJ2-7 - TRBD2 TRBV29-1
CASSQELGQQKKLFF TGTGCCAGCAGCCAAGAGTTGGGCCAGCAGAAAAAACTGTTTTTT TRBJ1-4 - - TRBV4-2
CASSSRLAGTLGNEQFF TGTGCCAGCAGCTCACGTCTAGCCGGGACGTTAGGCAATGAGCAGTTCTTC TRBJ2-1 - - TRBV11-2
CASSETGGVTEAFF TGTGCCAGCAGCGAGACAGGGGGCGTGACTGAAGCTTTCTTT TRBJ1-1 - TRBD1 TRBV2
CASSPGMGGREQYF TGTGCCAGCTCACCAGGGATGGGAGGGCGCGAGCAGTACTTC TRBJ2-7 - TRBD2 TRBV18
CASSPLHTQYF TGTGCCAGCAGCCCCCTCCATACGCAGTATTTT TRBJ2-3 few - TRBV7-2
CASSMSSQGNTEAFF TGTGCCAGTAGTATGTCCTCACAGGGAAACACTGAAGCTTTCTTT TRBJ1-1 - - TRBV19
CATRDAGGIYNEQFF TGTGCCACCCGCGATGCGGGAGGGATATACAATGAGCAGTTCTTC TRBJ2-1 - TRBD2 TRBV19
CASSVGGSPNEKLFF TGTGCCAGCAGTGTAGGCGGCAGCCCTAATGAAAAACTGTTTTTT TRBJ1-4 - - TRBV6-1
CASSPGTVEQYF TGTGCCAGCTCACCCGGGACAGTCGAGCAGTACTTC TRBJ2-7 - TRBD1 TRBV18
CASSPGLAGNTGELFF TGTGCCAGCAGCCCGGGACTAGCGGGGAACACCGGGGAGCTGTTTTTT TRBJ2-2 - TRBD2 TRBV9
CASGSGSGETQYF TGTGCTAGTGGTTCGGGATCGGGGGAGACCCAGTACTTC TRBJ2-5 once - TRBV12-5
CASSEFGGRTNTGELFF TGTGCCAGCAGTGAATTTGGCGGGAGGACCAACACCGGGGAGCTGTTTTTT TRBJ2-2 - TRBD2 TRBV6-1
CAWKPAGVGSPLHF TGTGCCTGGAAACCTGCGGGGGTGGGTTCACCCCTCCACTTT TRBJ1-6 - - TRBV30
CASSELALNNEQFF TGTGCCAGCAGTGAACTAGCGCTAAACAATGAGCAGTTCTTC TRBJ2-1 - TRBD2 TRBV6-4
CASSLQPNYGYTF TGTGCCAGCAGCTTACAACCGAACTATGGCTACACCTTC TRBJ1-2 - - TRBV7-1
CASTFSTVALSTNEKLFF TGTGCCAGCACCTTTAGTACAGTCGCACTCTCAACTAATGAAAAACTGTTTTTT TRBJ1-4 - - TRBV5-5
CASSPRTGIETIYF TGTGCCAGCTCACCTCGGACAGGGATTGAAACCATATATTTT TRBJ1-3 - TRBD1 TRBV18
CASSPPWGGTDTQYF TGTGCCAGCAGTCCTCCGTGGGGTGGAACAGATACGCAGTATTTT TRBJ2-3 - - TRBV28
CAISDRDRAGYEQYF TGTGCCATCAGTGATCGGGACAGGGCGGGCTACGAGCAGTACTTC TRBJ2-7 - TRBD1 TRBV10-3
CASTGFAMGEAFF TGTGCCAGCACAGGATTTGCGATGGGTGAAGCTTTCTTT TRBJ1-1 - - TRBV25-1
CASSLVATMNTEAFF TGTGCCAGCAGCTTGGTTGCTACCATGAACACTGAAGCTTTCTTT TRBJ1-1 - - TRBV5-6
CASSPGQGAETQYF TGTGCCAGCAGCCCCGGACAGGGGGCAGAGACCCAGTACTTC TRBJ2-5 once TRBD1 TRBV7-9
CASSEVRGQFTDTQYF TGTGCCAGCAGTGAAGTCCGGGGACAGTTCACAGATACGCAGTATTTT TRBJ2-3 - TRBD1 TRBV6-1
CASRAAVSGGELFF TGCGCCAGCCGTGCAGCGGTGTCGGGCGGGGAGCTGTTTTTT TRBJ2-2 few - TRBV5-1
CASSLGWTLSYNEQFF TGTGCCAGCAGCTTAGGTTGGACCTTATCCTACAATGAGCAGTTCTTC TRBJ2-1 - - TRBV11-3
CASSPLQGREDTQYF TGTGCCAGCAGTCCTCTCCAGGGGCGGGAAGATACGCAGTATTTT TRBJ2-3 - - TRBV6-1
CASSPGVAVTYEQYF TGCGCCAGCTCCCCCGGGGTAGCGGTAACCTACGAGCAGTACTTC TRBJ2-7 - - TRBV5-1
CASSQDRTGGSQPQHF TGCGCCAGCAGCCAAGATCGAACAGGGGGGAGTCAGCCCCAGCATTTT TRBJ1-5 - TRBD1 TRBV4-1
CASSPRQGWNTEAFF TGTGCCAGCAGCCCACGACAGGGGTGGAACACTGAAGCTTTCTTT TRBJ1-1 - TRBD1 TRBV7-6
CASSPPEDRPFYEQYF TGTGCCAGCTCACCACCGGAGGACAGGCCATTCTACGAGCAGTACTTC TRBJ2-7 - TRBD1 TRBV18
CASRGTGNDTGELFF TGTGCCAGCAGAGGGACAGGGAACGACACCGGGGAGCTGTTTTTT TRBJ2-2 once TRBD1 TRBV5-4
CASSLSRWGVKQETQYF TGTGCTAGCAGCTTAAGTCGGTGGGGAGTGAAACAAGAGACCCAGTACTTC TRBJ2-5 - - TRBV7-7
CASRIGQGRLAVDNEQFF TGCGCCAGCAGGATTGGACAGGGGCGGCTAGCGGTGGACAATGAGCAGTTCTTC TRBJ2-1 - TRBD1 TRBV5-1
CASSDRLAGVTNEKLFF TGTGCCAGCAGTGACCGATTGGCGGGGGTAACTAATGAAAAACTGTTTTTT TRBJ1-4 - - TRBV25-1